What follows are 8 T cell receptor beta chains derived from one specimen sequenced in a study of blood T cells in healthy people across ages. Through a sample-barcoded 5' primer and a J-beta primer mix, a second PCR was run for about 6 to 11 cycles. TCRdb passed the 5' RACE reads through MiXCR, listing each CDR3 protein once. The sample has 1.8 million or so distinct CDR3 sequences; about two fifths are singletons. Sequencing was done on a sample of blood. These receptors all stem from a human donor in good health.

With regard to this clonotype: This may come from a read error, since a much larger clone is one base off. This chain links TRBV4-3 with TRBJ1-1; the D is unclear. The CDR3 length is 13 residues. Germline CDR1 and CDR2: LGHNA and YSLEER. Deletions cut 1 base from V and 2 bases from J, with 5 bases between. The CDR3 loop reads CASSQGINTEAFF. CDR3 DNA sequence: TGCGCCAGCAGCCAAGGGATTAACACTGAAGCTTTCTTT.

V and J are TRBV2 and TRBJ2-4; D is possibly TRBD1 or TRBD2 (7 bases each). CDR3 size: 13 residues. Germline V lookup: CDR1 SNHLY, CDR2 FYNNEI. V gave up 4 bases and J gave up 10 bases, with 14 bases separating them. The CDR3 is CASSGEGQKIQYF. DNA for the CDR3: TGTGCCAGCAGTGGGGAGGGACAGAAGATTCAGTACTTC.

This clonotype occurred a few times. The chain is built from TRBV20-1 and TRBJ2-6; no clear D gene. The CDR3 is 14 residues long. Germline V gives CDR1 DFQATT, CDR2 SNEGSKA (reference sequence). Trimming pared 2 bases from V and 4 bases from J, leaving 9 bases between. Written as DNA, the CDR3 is TGCAGTGCTAGATCGGCGTCGGGGGCCAACGTCCTGACTTTC. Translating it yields CSARSASGANVLTF.

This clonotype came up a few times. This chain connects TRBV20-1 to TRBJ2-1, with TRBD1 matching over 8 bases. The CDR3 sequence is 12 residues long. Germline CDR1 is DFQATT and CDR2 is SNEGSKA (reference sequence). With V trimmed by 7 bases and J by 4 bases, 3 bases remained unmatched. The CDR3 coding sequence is TGCAGTGTTCGGACAGGGTACAATGAGCAGTTCTTC. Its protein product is CSVRTGYNEQFF.

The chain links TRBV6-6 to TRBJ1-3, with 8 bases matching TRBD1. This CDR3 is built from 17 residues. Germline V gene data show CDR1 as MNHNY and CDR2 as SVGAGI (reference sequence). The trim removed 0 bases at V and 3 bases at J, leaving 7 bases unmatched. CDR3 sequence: CASSYSSGGDFGNTIYF. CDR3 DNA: TGTGCCAGCAGTTACTCGTCAGGGGGCGATTTTGGAAACACCATATATTTT.

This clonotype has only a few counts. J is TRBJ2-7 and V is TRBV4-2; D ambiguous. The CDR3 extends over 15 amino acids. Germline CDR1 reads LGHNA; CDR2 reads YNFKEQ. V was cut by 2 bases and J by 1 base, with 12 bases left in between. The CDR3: CASSQSENPSYEQYF. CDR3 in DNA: TGTGCCAGCAGCCAATCCGAAAATCCTTCCTACGAGCAGTACTTC.

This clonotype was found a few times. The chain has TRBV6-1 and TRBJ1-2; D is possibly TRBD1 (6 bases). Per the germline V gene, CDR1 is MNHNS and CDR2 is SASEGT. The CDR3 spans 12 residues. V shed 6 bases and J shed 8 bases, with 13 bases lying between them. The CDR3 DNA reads TGTGCCAGCAGCGAGGGGGGAAGGGGCTACACCTTC. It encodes CASSEGGRGYTF.

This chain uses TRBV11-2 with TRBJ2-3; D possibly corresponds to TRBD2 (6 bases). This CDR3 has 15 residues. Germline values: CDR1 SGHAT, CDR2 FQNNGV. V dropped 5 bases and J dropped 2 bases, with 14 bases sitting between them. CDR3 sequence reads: CASSTRGTNTDTQYF. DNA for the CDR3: TGTGCCAGCAGCACGCGGGGAACCAACACAGATACGCAGTATTTT. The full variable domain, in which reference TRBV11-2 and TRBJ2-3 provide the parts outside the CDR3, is EAGVAQSPRYKIIEKRQSVAFWCNPISGHATLYWYQQILGQGPKLLIQFQNNGVVDDSQLPKDRFSAERLKGVDSTLKIQPAKLEDSAVYLCASSTRGTNTDTQYFGPGTRLTVL.